This TCR beta chain was recorded in a study of blood T cell repertoires in COVID-19. Study details: Italy, Spain and the United States were the sources of the convalescent and acute COVID-19 samples. The cDNA or gDNA used as material had been derived from T cells, B-cell-depleted T cells, or PBMCs.

Authors' methods: Estimation of nucleated cell counts was performed using reference gene primer amplification. Libraries were prepared by immunoSEQ multiplex PCR; TCRdb keeps only in-frame clonotypes and omits some of them. The V and J calls and clone size were taken over from that table, and D and trimming were inferred from the DNA. Counted here are 95,000 to 120,000 clones, over 70% occurring once; the ten biggest clones make up less than 2%. CDR3 length: 15 amino acids. J lost 6 bases, V lost 6 bases, and 4 bases had no gene match. The germline V gene encodes CDR1 MNHEY and CDR2 SVGEGT. The specimen was peripheral blood. This sequence joins TRBV6-2 or TRBV6-3 and TRBJ2-2, with TRBD2 matching over 13 bases. This TCR was sampled from a man between 50 and 59 years old with acute or convalescent COVID-19. CDR3 amino acids: CASSRLAGGPGELFF. The DNA for the CDR3 is TGTGCCAGCAGCAGACTAGCGGGGGGCCCCGGGGAGCTGTTTTTT.